The rows below give T cell receptor beta chains drawn from one sample of a study of control samples from healthy donors and cancer patients. Measured with immunoSEQ multiplex PCR; TCRdb has only the in-frame clones, and not every one. The table lists about 12,000 clones, approximately 93% of them singletons. Sequences were obtained from PBMCs. Every receptor here comes from a man in his 70s with head and neck cancer. Each CDR3 is given with its conserved first and last residue. Each record gives: V gene, clone size, D gene, J gene, CDR3 DNA, CDR3 protein. A D gene is named only where the DNA matches it firmly. The listing skips clone size in some rows; elsewhere it reads once, few, many or a size class.

TRBV5-1	.	.	TRBJ1-2	TGCGCCAGCAGCTTGGACGGTGCCTACTATGGCTACACCTTC	CASSLDGAYYGYTF
TRBV6-2/TRBV6-3	.	.	TRBJ1-2	TGTGCCAGCAGTCAAGGGCAGGGCTTTGGCTACACCTTC	CASSQGQGFGYTF
TRBV24-1	.	.	TRBJ2-3	TGTGCCACCAGTGGGACTTGGACAGATACGCAGTATTTT	CATSGTWTDTQYF
TRBV5-1	.	.	TRBJ1-4	TGCGCCAGCAGCTCGGATGGGAGGGCGCGTGAAAAACTGTTTTTT	CASSSDGRAREKLFF
TRBV7-9	.	.	TRBJ1-6	TGTGCCAGCAGCCCCCTAGGTATTCAGAGGTCACCCCTCCACTTT	CASSPLGIQRSPLHF
TRBV29-1	.	.	TRBJ2-1	TGCATGGGAAGCTCCTACAATGAGCAGTTCTTC	CMGSSYNEQFF
TRBV5-1	.	.	TRBJ2-3	TGCGCCAGCAGCTTGGCCCCCGGCAGATCCACAGATACGCAGTATTTT	CASSLAPGRSTDTQYF
TRBV7-2	.	TRBD2	TRBJ2-2	TGTGCCAGCAGCACCTCAGCGGGAGGGACCGGGGAGCTGTTTTTT	CASSTSAGGTGELFF
TRBV9	.	.	TRBJ2-1	TGTGCCAGCAGCGAGACCCTCGGGTGGCCCGACCGCTCCTACAATGAGCAGTTCTTC	CASSETLGWPDRSYNEQFF
TRBV5-1	.	TRBD1	TRBJ1-1	TGCGCCAGCAGCCCGCAGGGGGCCATGAACACTGAAGCTTTCTTT	CASSPQGAMNTEAFF
TRBV19	.	.	TRBJ1-1	TGTGCCAGTAGTCCCGACCCGGGTGAAGCTTTCTTT	CASSPDPGEAFF
TRBV20-1	.	.	TRBJ2-7	TGCAGTGCGGAGGGAGTGGCTGAGCAGTACTTC	CSAEGVAEQYF
TRBV19	.	.	TRBJ2-1	TGTGCCAGTAGTCTCCAAGGGCCTGGGAGGGAGCAGTTCTTC	CASSLQGPGREQFF
TRBV5-1	.	.	TRBJ2-1	TGCGCCAGCAGCTTGGACCCGACAACCAACAATGAGCAGTTCTTC	CASSLDPTTNNEQFF
TRBV5-1	.	.	TRBJ1-1	TGCGCCAGCAGCGCACAGGGCCCCTTAATGAACACTGAAGCTTTCTTT	CASSAQGPLMNTEAFF
TRBV9	.	TRBD2	TRBJ2-5	TGTGCCAGCAGCGAGAACCCCGGGACTAGCGTACAAGAGACCCAGTACTTC	CASSENPGTSVQETQYF
TRBV3-1/TRBV3-2	.	TRBD1	TRBJ2-1	TGTGCCAGCAGCCGAACGGGACAGGGGTACAATGAGCAGTTCTTC	CASSRTGQGYNEQFF
TRBV5-1	.	TRBD1	TRBJ2-7	TGCGCCAGCAGCGCGGACAGGGTCGGCGAGCAGTACTTC	CASSADRVGEQYF
TRBV6-5	once	.	TRBJ1-1	TGTGCCAGCCTGGTGTTGGGGGACACTGAAGCTTTCTTT	CASLVLGDTEAFF
TRBV5-1	.	.	TRBJ2-5	TGCGCCAGCAGCTTGGTGGGGGGAGAACAGACCCAGTACTTC	CASSLVGGEQTQYF
TRBV2	.	.	TRBJ2-1	TGTGCCAGCAGCCTTCGGGACCGGTCCTACAATGAGCAGTTCTTC	CASSLRDRSYNEQFF